The text below deals with one TCR beta chain. The antigen remains unidentified. CDR3 length equals 15 residues. V gave up 5 bases and J gave up 3 bases; unmatched junction bases: 6. CDR1 is SEHNR, CDR2 FQNEAQ, per germline (reference sequence). TCRdb ran MiXCR on the PCR reads and lists one entry per CDR3 protein. This sample has just under 650,000 distinct CDR3 sequences, with just under 20% found just once. This record belongs to a study of molecular identifiers for immune sequencing clone quantification. Study-level points and caveats: Clone sizes could be underestimated for highly expanded clones when identical TCR molecules share a barcode.

Construction of naive CD8 libraries employed about 20,000 to 1,100,000 sorted cells together with 10%, 30% or 50% RNA. The authors gated naive CD8 T cells as CD8+CD4-CCR7+CD45RA+ for sorting. The rearrangement joins TRBV7-9 to TRBJ2-1; 8 bases agree with TRBD2. The sequenced sample was naive CD8+ T cells from blood, with Jurkat cell RNA spiked in. The subset: FACS-sorted CD8+CD4-CCR7+CD45RA+ naive T cells. The clonotype originates from a human donor in good health. Some libraries in this study had Jurkat cell RNA spiked in. CDR3 nucleotide sequence: TGTGCCAGCAGCCCAAGACTAGCGCTCTACAATGAGCAGTTCTTC. As protein: CASSPRLALYNEQFF. Full variable domain (rest looked up from reference TRBV7-9 and TRBJ2-1): DTGVSQNPRHKITKRGQNVTFRCDPISEHNRLYWYRQTLGQGPEFLTYFQNEAQLEKSRLLSDRFSAERPKGSFSTLEIQRTEQGDSAMYLCASSPRLALYNEQFFGPGTRLTVL.